This TCR beta chain stems from a study of blood T cell repertoires in COVID-19. Study context: Nucleic acid was either cDNA or gDNA, and it came from T cells, B-cell-depleted T cells, or PBMCs.

Per the original data handling: Using reference gene primer amplification, nucleated cell counts were estimated. Method: immunoSEQ multiplex PCR; TCRdb's copy keeps in-frame clones and lacks some. V and J calls and clone size are copied from that table; D and trimming were computed from the DNA. This sample yields some 430,000 clones, of which 90% are seen a single time; around 0.6% belongs to the top ten. Material: PBMCs or T cells enriched from blood (not recorded which). This clonotype was obtained from a man between 18 and 35 years old who had recovered from COVID-19.

The CDR3 region is CSVEGTGGTEAFF. The CDR3 DNA follows: TGCAGCGTTGAAGGGACAGGGGGAACTGAAGCTTTCTTT. This sequence joins TRBV29-1 and TRBJ1-1, with 10 bases lining up with TRBD1. The CDR3 runs to 13 residues. V gave up 1 base and J gave up 5 bases; unmatched junction bases: 1. Germline-derived CDR1 and CDR2 are SQVTM and ANQGSEA.